Listed below are T cell receptor beta chains from one sample, sequenced in a study of shared clonotypes between healthy human individuals. Here immunoSEQ multiplex PCR was the method, and the copy in TCRdb shows in-frame clones only, minus some. The data show around 1.9 million clones, about 92% seen once. Input material: naive CD8+ T cells from PBMCs. The receptors stem from a man younger than 35 in good health. Some clones in this sample may be carry-over from other donors' samples. Each CDR3 is given with its conserved first and last residue. The D gene is left open where the match is weak. Not every row has a clone size; where given, it reads once, few, many or a size class.

v_call	j_call	clone_size	d_call	cdr3_nt	cdr3_aa
TRBV6-5	TRBJ2-1	once	-	TGTGCCAGCAGTTATCATAGCGGATCCTACAATGAGCAGTTCTTC	CASSYHSGSYNEQFF
TRBV7-6	TRBJ2-5	-	-	TGTGCCAGCAGCCTGACAGTCAAAGAGACCCAGTACTTC	CASSLTVKETQYF
TRBV9	TRBJ2-1	-	TRBD2	TGTGCCAGCAGCCCTCGGGATAGCGGGAGGGCCAATGAGCAGTTCTTC	CASSPRDSGRANEQFF
TRBV29-1	TRBJ1-1	-	-	TGCGCGTTGGGGCAGGGGTTTGAAGCTTTCTTT	CALGQGFEAFF
TRBV6-5	TRBJ2-7	-	-	TGTGCCAGCAGCCCCTCGGGGAACGAGCAGTACTTC	CASSPSGNEQYF
TRBV25-1	TRBJ2-7	-	-	TGTGCCAGCAGTGAATATGTCGGCGGTACCTACGAGCAGTACTTC	CASSEYVGGTYEQYF
TRBV9	TRBJ2-5	-	-	TGTGCCAGCACTTCGGGGCCTACCTGGGGGGAGACCCAGTACTTC	CASTSGPTWGETQYF
TRBV29-1	TRBJ2-7	-	-	TGCAGCGTTGCTGGGGCCGGGGACTACGAGCAGTACTTC	CSVAGAGDYEQYF
TRBV25-1	TRBJ1-2	-	TRBD1	TGTGCCAGCAGGGATAACAGGGGAAGCTATGGCTACACCTTC	CASRDNRGSYGYTF
TRBV19	TRBJ2-1	-	-	TGTGCCAGTAGTGTCAGCCATGAGCAGTTCTTC	CASSVSHEQFF
TRBV5-1	TRBJ2-2	-	-	TGCGCCAGCACCTCGCCGGCGGGAGAGCTGTTTTTT	CASTSPAGELFF
TRBV14	TRBJ1-1	-	-	TGTGCCAGCAGCCAATACACTAAAAGGGGAGAAGCTTTCTTT	CASSQYTKRGEAFF
TRBV6-1	TRBJ1-5	-	TRBD1	TGTGCCAGCAGTGAGGTACAGGGGGCGGGCAATCAGCCCCAGCATTTT	CASSEVQGAGNQPQHF
TRBV2	TRBJ2-1	-	-	TGTGCCAGCAGTGAGCGGGTTACTCTAACCTACAATGAGCAGTTCTTC	CASSERVTLTYNEQFF
TRBV28	TRBJ1-5	-	-	TGTGCCAGCAGTTTATCTCGGACGGCTGGCCATCAGCCCCAGCATTTT	CASSLSRTAGHQPQHF
TRBV13	TRBJ2-2	-	-	TGTGCCAGCAGTCCTCCGGGAAACACCGGGGAGCTGTTTTTT	CASSPPGNTGELFF
TRBV25-1	TRBJ2-1	once	TRBD2	TGTGCCAGCAGTGACCCCTTACAGGCGGGAGTCTACAATGAGCAGTTCTTC	CASSDPLQAGVYNEQFF
TRBV2	TRBJ1-5	-	TRBD1	TGTGCCAGCAGAGACAGGACAGGGGCGAATCAGCCCCAGCATTTT	CASRDRTGANQPQHF
TRBV5-4	TRBJ1-1	-	-	TGTGCCAGCAGCTCGGAGGTGGGGGGCGTTTGGAACACTGAAGCTTTCTTT	CASSSEVGGVWNTEAFF
TRBV27	TRBJ2-3	-	TRBD1	TGTGCCAGCAGTTTTCTAGGGACAGGGGTGATAATGGATACGCAGTATTTT	CASSFLGTGVIMDTQYF
TRBV4-1	TRBJ1-1	-	-	TGCGCCAGCAGCCAAGTGGCTCGGGGGATCACTGAAGCTTTCTTT	CASSQVARGITEAFF
TRBV27	TRBJ2-5	-	-	TGTGCCAGCAGTTTAGTGGGGGAATGGGGTGTAGAGACCCAGTACTTC	CASSLVGEWGVETQYF
TRBV27	TRBJ2-1	few	-	TGTGCCAGCAGTTTAACAAGCTCCTACAATGAGCAGTTCTTC	CASSLTSSYNEQFF
TRBV27	TRBJ2-7	-	-	TGTGCCAGCAGTTTAGGGTCGTACTACGAGCAGTACTTC	CASSLGSYYEQYF
TRBV28	TRBJ2-7	-	-	TGTGCCAGCAGTTTGTGGCAGCGGGAGCAGTACTTC	CASSLWQREQYF
TRBV7-6	TRBJ1-1	-	-	TGTGCCAGCAGCTTAGTCCCACAGAATAAAGCTTTCTTT	CASSLVPQNKAFF
TRBV6-5	TRBJ2-2	-	-	TGTGCCAGCAACGGACACGGAGAGGGCGGGGAGCTGTTTTTT	CASNGHGEGGELFF
TRBV28	TRBJ2-7	once	-	TGTGCCAGCACCCTAAGTACAGGGTACGGATTTTATGAGTACTTC	CASTLSTGYGFYEYF
TRBV28	TRBJ1-4	-	-	TGTGCCAGCAGGCGGGCTCTACTGAGGGAAAAACTGTTTTTT	CASRRALLREKLFF
TRBV15	TRBJ2-1	-	-	TGTGCCACCGGGACTGGGGAGGTCGGTGAGCAGTTCTTC	CATGTGEVGEQFF
TRBV27	TRBJ2-2	-	TRBD1	TGTGCCAGCGGCCCCTGGGACAGGAGCTCGAACACCGGGGAGCTGTTTTTT	CASGPWDRSSNTGELFF